The next 23 T cell receptor beta chains were all read from a single sample in a study of tumor-infiltrating lymphocytes in primary liver carcinoma. Unsorted bulk tissue (roughly 19-30 mg) underwent RNA and DNA co-extraction. Starting material of 500 ng total RNA yielded TCR beta cDNA via a constant-region primer. Three rounds of nested multiplex PCR with slightly modified ARM-PCR produced TCR beta libraries. The study ran its first two PCR rounds for 9 to 10 cycles each, using TRBV1-TRBV30 forward primers and a C-beta reverse primer. One entry per CDR3 protein results from TCRdb running MiXCR on the multiplex PCR reads. The repertoire consists of about 200,000 distinct CDR3 sequences, with approximately 86% occurring once and the leading ten covering 15% to 20%. Sequencing was carried out using tumor tissue from primary liver carcinoma. All receptors come from a man aged 35-49 years with primary liver carcinoma and hepatitis B virus infection.

The chain employs TRBV5-5 and TRBJ2-7; no firm D call. The CDR3 extends over 15 amino acids. The V end lost 2 bases, the J end lost 0 bases, and 12 bases lay between the germline ends. Looked up from germline, CDR1 is SGHKS and CDR2 is YYEKEE (reference sequence). CDR3 nucleotides: TGTGCCAGCAGCTTTTCACAGCTGAACTCCTACGAGCAGTACTTC. It yields the protein CASSFSQLNSYEQYF. Full variable domain (rest looked up from reference TRBV5-5 and TRBJ2-7): DAGVTQSPTHLIKTRGQQVTLRCSPISGHKSVSWYQQVLGQGPQFIFQYYEKEERGRGNFPDRFSARQFPNYSSELNVNALLLGDSALYLCASSFSQLNSYEQYFGPGTRLTVT.

This chain uses TRBV29-1 with TRBJ2-3; D is perhaps TRBD2 (6 bases). With 4 bases removed from V and 5 bases from J, the gap between germline ends came to 13 bases. Germline V gene data show CDR1 as SQVTM and CDR2 as ANQGSEA. The CDR3 totals 13 residues. The CDR3 DNA sequence: TGCAGCGTTGTAATAGCGGATATAGATACGCAGTATTTT. Protein product: CSVVIADIDTQYF.

Comment on this clonotype: An end of the junction does not agree with germline; a read error may underlie this. This rearrangement joins TRBV11-2 to TRBJ2-6; TRBD1 aligns across 8 bases. From germline, CDR1 is SGHAT and CDR2 FQNNGV. This CDR3 is 21 amino acids long. The CDR3 spells CAGSMGGDRGISLSGANVLIF. CDR3 nucleotides: TGTGCGGGCAGCATGGGGGGAGACAGGGGCATTTCCCTCTCTGGGGCCAATGTCCTGATTTTC.

This clonotype was counted many times. The rearrangement links TRBV4-2 to TRBJ2-7; D is ambiguous. The CDR3 covers 13 residues. V was shortened by 1 base and J by 1 base, with 5 bases between the two germline ends. Germline V CDR1 and CDR2: LGHNA, YNFKEQ. The CDR3 protein is CASSQGGSYEQYF. The CDR3, as DNA: TGTGCCAGCAGCCAAGGGGGATCCTACGAGCAGTACTTC.

As regards this clonotype: The junction departs from the called germline gene at one end, perhaps through a read error. The chain carries TRBV4-2 and TRBJ2-1, with TRBD1 matching over 10 bases. CDR1 is LGHNA, CDR2 YNFKEQ, per germline. The CDR3 is made up of 16 amino acids. CDR3 DNA sequence: TGTGACAGCAGCCACCCTGGGGGACAGGGGAACAATGAGCAGTTCTTC. Amino acids: CDSSHPGGQGNNEQFF.

This chain joins TRBV29-1 and TRBJ1-2; 9 nucleotides line up with TRBD1. Germline V CDR1 and CDR2: SQVTM, ANQGSEA. This CDR3 contains 14 residues. V shed 8 bases and J 9 bases; nucleotides not matched to a gene: 16. The CDR3 loop reads CSCSLDRGIVSYTF. CDR3 in DNA: TGCAGCTGTTCCCTGGACAGGGGAATAGTCAGCTACACCTTC. Together with reference TRBV29-1 and TRBJ1-2, the CDR3 gives the full variable domain: SAVISQKPSRDICQRGTSLTIQCQVDSQVTMMFWYRQQPGQSLTLIATANQGSEATYESGFVIDKFPISRPNLTFSTLTVSNMSPEDSSIYLCSCSLDRGIVSYTFGSGTRLTVV.

The chain joins TRBV6-5 to TRBJ1-5, with unresolved D. Trimming shortened V by 0 bases and J by 6 bases, and 9 bases separated the two germline ends. This CDR3 region has 14 residues. From germline, CDR1 is MNHEY and CDR2 SVGAGI. The CDR3 spells CASSYSMDVQPQHF. The CDR3, as DNA: TGTGCCAGCAGTTACTCCATGGATGTTCAGCCCCAGCATTTT.

With regard to this clonotype: At one end, the junction sequence differs from germline, possibly due to a read error. CDR3 DNA sequence: TGTACCACCAGTGATTTTTGGTGGGGTAACACCTTC. The encoded protein is CTTSDFWWGNTF. This chain joins TRBV24-1 and TRBJ1-2, with D unresolved. Germline V CDR1 and CDR2: KGHDR, SFDVKD. There are 12 residues in the CDR3.

V gene TRBV10-3 combines with J gene TRBJ2-7; TRBD1 aligns across 11 bases. The CDR3 runs to 17 residues. Germline V CDR1 and CDR2: ENHRY, SYGVKD. Trimming took 4 bases from V and 3 from J; bases not matched to a gene: 11. CDR3 amino acids: CAISGGQGVPIDYEQYF. The CDR3 nucleotides are TGTGCCATCAGTGGGGGACAGGGGGTCCCAATAGACTACGAGCAGTACTTC.

The chain carries TRBV4-2 and TRBJ2-5; no reliable D call. Germline CDR1 and CDR2: LGHNA and YNFKEQ. The CDR3 loop spans 13 amino acids. The chain's CDR3 is CVRSQVIQETQYF. The CDR3 nucleotides are TGTGTCAGAAGCCAAGTCATTCAAGAGACCCAGTACTTC.

As to this clonotype: The CDR3 carries no conserved terminal phenylalanine or tryptophan, so it likely arises from a read error. The J gene is TRBJ2-7, the V gene TRBV11-2, with TRBD1 as a possible D gene (5 bases). This CDR3 has 15 residues. Germline CDR1 is SGHAT and CDR2 is FQNNGV. Here the CDR3 DNA reads TGTGTCAGGAGCTTACGATGGACAAGGGAAAACGAGCAGTACCTC. This encodes CVRSLRWTRENEQYL.

Turning to this clonotype: The missing conserved phenylalanine or tryptophan at the end of this CDR3 makes a read error likely. This chain links TRBV5-6 with TRBJ2-5; maybe TRBD2 (5 bases). CDR3 length equals 14 residues. The V gene's germline CDR1 is SGHDT and CDR2 YYEEEE. CDR3 in amino acids: CASSLEPSQKTQYL. The CDR3 DNA follows: TGTGCCAGCAGCTTGGAGCCTAGCCAAAAGACCCAGTACTTA.

CDR3 DNA sequence: TGTGCCAGTAGTTACGCGACAGGGACCTATCAGCCCCAGCATTTT. Protein: CASSYATGTYQPQHF. V is TRBV19 and J is TRBJ1-5, with TRBD1 matching over 7 bases. Losses at the gene ends were 5 bases for V and 5 bases for J; bases not matched to a gene: 9. CDR1 is LNHDA, CDR2 SQIVND, per germline (reference sequence). The CDR3 contains 15 residues.

For this clonotype: Possible read error: a much larger clone is one base away. V is TRBV11-2 and J is TRBJ2-1; the match to TRBD2 covers 10 bases. The CDR3 sequence is 15 residues long. Germline V gene data show CDR1 as SGHAT and CDR2 as FQNNGV. CDR3 loop: CASSSLAGAFNEQSF. CDR3 in DNA: TGTGCCAGCAGCTCCCTAGCGGGAGCTTTCAATGAGCAGTCCTTC.

Only one count was recorded for this clonotype. The CDR3 carries no conserved terminal phenylalanine or tryptophan, so it likely arises from a read error. Because the CDR3's place on the DNA is in doubt, the DNA is left out and the CDR3 is given as listed by TCRdb. The chain carries TRBV11-1 and TRBJ1-6; the listed D gene, TRBD1, was not tested against the DNA. Germline V gene lookup returns CDR1 SGHAT and CDR2 FQDESV (reference sequence). Including both end residues, the CDR3 is 13 amino acids long. Here the CDR3 reads CASNRTLVTPLHY.

In DNA form, the CDR3 reads TGTGCCAGTAAGGAGGTGGTAACCCGGAACATTCAGTACTTC. It codes for CASKEVVTRNIQYF. The chain joins TRBV12-3 or TRBV12-4 to TRBJ2-4, with TRBD2 as a possible D gene (5 bases). This CDR3 has 14 amino acids. Trimming took off 9 bases at V and 7 bases at J, with 19 bases between the two ends.

As regards this clonotype: One end of the junction varies from germline; a read error may be responsible. The rearrangement joins TRBV6-2 or TRBV6-3 to TRBJ2-7; 7 nucleotides line up with TRBD1. The CDR3 is 16 amino acids. Germline CDR1 MNHEY, CDR2 SVGEGT. This CDR3 reads CANSYSTQGNRYEQYF. Written as DNA, the CDR3 is TGTGCCAACAGTTATTCGACACAGGGGAATCGCTACGAGCAGTACTTC.

Turning to this clonotype: The CDR3 carries no conserved terminal phenylalanine or tryptophan, so it likely arises from a read error. V usage is TRBV11-1 and J usage is TRBJ2-4; 12 nucleotides align to TRBD2. CDR3 length: 17 amino acids. Germline CDR1 and CDR2: SGHAT and FQDESV (reference sequence). V shed 7 bases and J 7 bases; nucleotides not matched to a gene: 14. In DNA form, the CDR3 reads TGTGCCAGCAACTTTCCCTGGACTAGCGGGACCAGCAACATTCAGTACTTG. Residues: CASNFPWTSGTSNIQYL.

On this clonotype itself: Because it lacks the conserved phenylalanine or tryptophan at the end, this CDR3 is likely a read error. Because the CDR3's place on the DNA is in doubt, the DNA is left out and the CDR3 is given as listed by TCRdb. The chain combines TRBV29-1 with TRBJ1-5. The CDR3 length is 13 residues, termini included. Germline CDR1 is SQVTM and CDR2 is ANQGSEA. The CDR3 reads CSVVSSVNQPRHL.

Remarks on this clonotype: A read error may be the cause here, since a much bigger clone is one base away. This chain joins TRBV28 and TRBJ2-3; possible D gene TRBD2, 5 bases. Between the trimmed V and J ends, which lost 5 bases and 4 bases, there was a span of 16 bases. This CDR3 comprises 15 residues. Germline CDR1 reads MDHEN; CDR2 reads SYDVKM. This CDR3 reads CASSRLTTRADTQYF. As DNA, the CDR3 is TGTGCCAGCAGTAGACTGACTACTCGGGCAGATACGCAGTATTTT. The full variable domain, with the rest looked up from reference TRBV28 and TRBJ2-3, is DVKVTQSSRYLVKRTGEKVFLECVQDMDHENMFWYRQDPGLGLRLIYFSYDVKMKEKGDIPEGYSVSREKKERFSLILESASTNQTSMYLCASSRLTTRADTQYFGPGTRLTVL.

CDR3 region: CASSVETGPQHF. Written as DNA, the CDR3 is TGTGCCAGCAGTGTCGAAACCGGGCCCCAGCATTTT. The gene calls are TRBV12-3 or TRBV12-4 and TRBJ1-5, with D unclear. The length of the CDR3 is 12 residues. V was cut by 5 bases and J by 9 bases, with 11 bases left in between.

About this clonotype itself: A junction boundary mismatches the germline segment, possibly from a read error. V usage is TRBV5-6 and J usage is TRBJ2-7; possible D gene TRBD2, 5 bases. The CDR3 totals 19 residues. The V gene's germline CDR1 is SGHDT and CDR2 YYEEEE. CDR3 protein: CASSLAEGSVSTNSYEQYF. CDR3 DNA: TGTGCCAGCAGCTTGGCCGAGGGTAGCGTGAGCACCAACTCCTACGAGCAATACTTC.

Concerning this clonotype: The junction departs from the called germline gene at one end, perhaps through a read error. The chain is built from TRBV4-2 and TRBJ2-3; TRBD2 agrees at 10 bases. Per the germline V gene, CDR1 is LGHNA and CDR2 is YNFKEQ. The CDR3 totals 18 residues. In DNA form, the CDR3 reads TGTACCAGCAGCCAAGTTGAGGGTGGTAGCGGGGGGAGAGATACGCAGTATTTT. Amino acid sequence: CTSSQVEGGSGGRDTQYF.